Sequencing of this T cell receptor (beta chain) was carried out in a study of CXCR3-negative and CXCR3-positive naive CD8 T cells. Study summary: Per library, roughly 1.6 +/- 0.3 million reads; 140 million or so TRB reads overall.

Overall study findings and caveats: Hydrophobicity of TRB CDR3s was greater in CXCR3-positive naive cells than in CXCR3-negative naive cells. Naive subsets were similarly diverse, while memory CD8+ repertoires were much less diverse. Cryopreserved cells partially lost CXCR3 expression, and fresh PBMCs were used in most assays.

TRB cDNA was prepared as libraries by UMI-labeled 5' RACE. From its re-call of the 5' RACE reads, TCRdb lists each CDR3 protein once, without DNA. Its table lists about 130,000 distinct CDR3 sequences. Comments on this clonotype: Its specificity is not known.

A CD45RO-CCR7+CD27+CD95- phenotype identified naive CD8+ T cells. The sequence was obtained from a human donor in good health. Some clones in this sample may be carry-over from other donors' samples. Material for sequencing was naive CXCR3+ CD8+ T cells from blood. Subset specified: CD45RO-CCR7+CD27+CD95- naive CD8+ T cells expressing CXCR3 (TNR3+).

The CDR3 loop reads CASSRTQGAPLTGELFF. V and J are TRBV5-1 and TRBJ2-2; the TCRdb call, TRBD1, lacks DNA for checking. Germline CDR1 SGHRS, CDR2 YFSETQ. This CDR3 is 17 amino acids long.